This passage covers 25 T cell receptor beta chains from one sample sequenced in a study of T cells in Graves' hyperthyroidism and ophthalmopathy. TCR beta CDR3 sequences were amplified from RNA transcripts. A set of HTBI primers served as the primers for a first-round RT-PCR of the TCR CDR3. TCRdb ran MiXCR on the multiplex PCR reads and lists one entry per CDR3 protein. This sample has a few hundred thousand distinct CDR3 sequences; over 15% occur once, and the top ten carry over 50%. Sample: blood. The source is an older woman with Graves' ophthalmopathy.

V gene TRBV4-3 combines with J gene TRBJ2-2; 7 nucleotides align to TRBD2. The length of the CDR3 is 17 residues. Germline V gives CDR1 LGHNA, CDR2 YSLEER. The trim removed 1 base at V and 5 bases at J, leaving 10 bases unmatched. This CDR3 reads CASSQVFAGEETGELFF. CDR3 coding DNA: TGCGCCAGCAGCCAAGTTTTCGCGGGAGAGGAGACCGGGGAGCTGTTTTTT.

This clonotype has only a few counts. CDR3: CASSTPRDRGFGSNQPQHF. In nucleotides, the CDR3 is TGTGCCAGTAGTACCCCTAGGGACAGGGGATTTGGGAGCAATCAGCCCCAGCATTTT. This chain links TRBV19 with TRBJ1-5; 10 bases are a match to TRBD1. CDR1 and CDR2 (germline): LNHDA, SQIVND (reference sequence). The CDR3 contains 19 residues. The V segment lost 4 bases and the J segment 1 base; nucleotides outside the gene matches: 13.

This clonotype has just a few counts. The chain is built from TRBV19 and TRBJ1-1, with D uncertain. CDR3 length equals 16 residues. Germline V lookup: CDR1 LNHDA, CDR2 SQIVND (reference sequence). Deletions cut 2 bases from V and 1 base from J, with 14 bases between. The CDR3 is CASSITGYAQNTEAFF. The CDR3 coding sequence is TGTGCCAGTAGTATAACCGGATACGCCCAGAACACTGAAGCTTTCTTT.

In its sample, this clonotype was seen a few times. The V and J genes are TRBV6-1 and TRBJ2-2; 8 bases are shared with TRBD1. Per germline, CDR1 MNHNS and CDR2 SASEGT. The CDR3 has 18 amino acids. V shed 1 base and J 0 bases; nucleotides not matched to a gene: 7. In DNA form, the CDR3 reads TGTGCCAGCAGTGAAGTAGGCAGGGGGCTTCCGAACACCGGGGAGCTGTTTTTT. Translated: CASSEVGRGLPNTGELFF.

As concerns this clonotype: This clone may be a read error of a much larger clone one base away. V usage is TRBV12-3 or TRBV12-4 and J usage is TRBJ2-5; TRBD1 or TRBD2 may be the D gene (5 bases each). This CDR3 is 19 amino acids long. Trimming took 1 base from V and 2 from J, leaving 23 bases between them. The DNA for the CDR3 is TGTGCCAGCAGTTTAGTAGGCACGGAGCTCCGGGGCGGACAAGAGACCCAGTACTTC. Its protein is CASSLVGTELRGGQETQYF.

The table lists this clonotype with a few counts. This rearrangement joins TRBV20-1 to TRBJ2-2; D perhaps matches TRBD1 (5 bases). V shed 2 bases and J shed 7 bases, with 17 bases lying between them. This CDR3 contains 15 residues. Germline loops: CDR1 DFQATT, CDR2 SNEGSKA (reference sequence). CDR3 in amino acids: CSARRIGRGVGELFF. The CDR3 nucleotides are TGCAGTGCTAGACGGATCGGTAGGGGCGTCGGGGAGCTGTTTTTT.

This clonotype was seen at least ten times. The V call is TRBV3-1, the J call TRBJ2-5; the D is unclear. This CDR3 comprises 12 residues. V dropped 2 bases and J dropped 2 bases, with 3 bases sitting between them. CDR1 is LGHDT and CDR2 is YNNKEL in the germline V gene (reference sequence). CDR3: CASSQTQETQYF. The CDR3 nucleotides are TGTGCCAGCAGCCAAACACAAGAGACCCAGTACTTC.

This rearrangement joins TRBV20-1 to TRBJ1-2; possible D gene TRBD1, 5 bases. Germline V gene data show CDR1 as DFQATT and CDR2 as SNEGSKA (reference sequence). V lost 0 bases to trimming and J lost 0 bases, with 14 bases between them. This CDR3 region has 16 residues. The chain's CDR3 is CSARDQGRSTNYGYTF. The DNA of the CDR3 is TGCAGTGCTAGAGATCAGGGCAGATCAACTAACTATGGCTACACCTTC.

V is TRBV6-1 and J is TRBJ2-7, with D perhaps given as TRBD1 or TRBD2 (5 bases each). Trimming removed 5 bases at V and 7 bases at J, with 21 bases between. Looked up from germline, CDR1 is MNHNS and CDR2 is SASEGT. The CDR3 spans 15 residues. The CDR3 sequence: CASSSHEGNLYEQYF. As DNA, the CDR3 is TGTGCCAGCAGTTCCCACGAGGGGAATCTCTATGAGCAGTACTTC.

The sample holds many counts of this clonotype. The chain is built from TRBV5-1 and TRBJ2-6, with D perhaps TRBD1 (6 bases). V was trimmed by 2 bases and J by 0 bases, leaving 9 bases between them. Germline-derived CDR1 and CDR2 are SGHRS and YFSETQ. The CDR3 totals 16 residues. The CDR3 sequence: CASSLGQHSGANVLTF. Here the CDR3 DNA reads TGCGCCAGCAGCTTAGGACAGCACTCTGGGGCCAACGTCCTGACTTTC.

There are a few counts of this clonotype. This rearrangement joins TRBV12-3 or TRBV12-4 to TRBJ1-5; D may be TRBD1 (5 bases). Trimming shortened V by 5 bases and J by 5 bases, and 10 bases separated the two germline ends. The CDR3 runs to 13 residues. The CDR3 DNA reads TGTGCCAGCAGTCGACAGAAACATCAGCCCCAGCATTTT. Translating it yields CASSRQKHQPQHF.

V usage is TRBV20-1 and J usage is TRBJ1-2; D is uncertain. Looked up from germline, CDR1 is DFQATT and CDR2 is SNEGSKA (reference sequence). The CDR3 is 13 amino acids. Trimming stripped 0 bases from V and 5 bases from J, with 10 bases between. CDR3 DNA: TGCAGTGCTAGAGATGTGGAGACTTATGGCTACACCTTC. Amino acids: CSARDVETYGYTF.

This clonotype was found many times. The rearrangement uses TRBV27 and TRBJ1-1; D call uncertain. CDR3 length: 13 amino acids. CDR1 MNHEY and CDR2 SMNVEV come from the germline V gene (reference sequence). Trimming pared 5 bases from V and 0 bases from J, leaving 7 bases between. CDR3 sequence reads: CASSITVNTEAFF. CDR3 nucleotide sequence: TGTGCCAGCAGTATCACAGTGAACACTGAAGCTTTCTTT.

The table lists this clonotype with many counts. The V and J genes are TRBV29-1 and TRBJ2-3, with a possible D match to TRBD1 (7 bases). This CDR3 has 13 amino acids. The germline V gene has CDR1 SQVTM and CDR2 ANQGSEA. The V gene lost 3 bases and the J gene lost 5 bases, with 12 bases spanning the gap. CDR3 loop: CSVERQGGDTQYF. In DNA, the CDR3 is TGCAGCGTTGAGAGACAGGGAGGAGATACGCAGTATTTT.

In this sample, this clonotype turned up many times. The CDR3 DNA sequence: TGTGCCAGCAAGACGCAGCGAGAGACCCAGTACTTC. Translated: CASKTQRETQYF. The rearrangement uses TRBV2 and TRBJ2-5, with D uncertain. The length of the CDR3 is 12 residues. The ends were cut back, 7 bases at V and 4 bases at J, with 10 bases in the middle. Germline assignment: CDR1 SNHLY and CDR2 FYNNEI.

This clonotype was seen more than once but under ten times. The rearrangement links TRBV7-9 to TRBJ2-7; 7 nucleotides agree with TRBD1. The CDR3 is made up of 15 amino acids. The V and J ends lost 5 bases and 4 bases, in that order; junction bases with no gene match: 11. Per the germline V gene, CDR1 is SEHNR and CDR2 is FQNEAQ (reference sequence). The CDR3 DNA reads as TGTGCCAGCAGCCAGGACAGGCAATGGGGGTACGAGCAGTACTTC. This sequence encodes CASSQDRQWGYEQYF. Supplemented by reference TRBV7-9 and TRBJ2-7, the full variable domain reads DTGVSQNPRHKITKRGQNVTFRCDPISEHNRLYWYRQTLGQGPEFLTYFQNEAQLEKSRLLSDRFSAERPKGSFSTLEIQRTEQGDSAMYLCASSQDRQWGYEQYFGPGTRLTVT.

The chain joins TRBV6-1 to TRBJ1-5, with TRBD1 as a possible D gene (6 bases). The CDR3 has 13 residues. From germline, CDR1 is MNHNS and CDR2 SASEGT. Trimming pared 7 bases from V and 4 bases from J, leaving 11 bases between. The CDR3 reads CASKAGTNQPQHF. DNA of the CDR3: TGTGCCAGCAAGGCAGGGACAAATCAGCCCCAGCATTTT.

The genes are TRBV10-1 and TRBJ2-3, with D possibly matching TRBD1 (7 bases). CDR1 and CDR2 (germline): WNHNN, SYGVQD (reference sequence). The V end lost 4 bases, the J end lost 3 bases, and 17 bases lay between the germline ends. The CDR3 is 16 residues long. The CDR3: CASSVSAGGRTDTQYF. The CDR3 DNA reads as TGCGCCAGCAGTGTGTCGGCAGGGGGGAGGACAGATACGCAGTATTTT.

Ten or more counts support this clonotype. This chain joins TRBV6-1 and TRBJ2-5; D gene ambiguous. The germline V gene encodes CDR1 MNHNS and CDR2 SASEGT. The CDR3 contains 15 residues. Trimming cost V 2 bases and J 2 bases, with 12 bases left between them. As DNA, the CDR3 is TGTGCCAGCAGTGAACAGAACAGAGTTCAAGAGACCCAGTACTTC. Residues: CASSEQNRVQETQYF.

This clonotype was observed at least ten times. The chain couples TRBV5-1 to TRBJ1-1; D possibly corresponds to TRBD1 (5 bases). This CDR3 has 15 residues. CDR1 and CDR2 from the germline V gene are SGHRS and YFSETQ. The V end was cut by 1 base, the J end by 4 bases, with 14 bases between. The CDR3 coding sequence is TGCGCCAGCAGCTTGTCAAAGGGGCTCGGCACTGAAGCTTTCTTT. Translating it yields CASSLSKGLGTEAFF.

This clonotype was picked up many times. The chain couples TRBV7-2 to TRBJ2-7, with no clear D. From germline, CDR1 is SGHTA and CDR2 FQGNSA. The CDR3 runs to 14 residues. V was shortened by 5 bases and J by 0 bases, with 11 bases between the two germline ends. The CDR3 protein is CASSDLRNSYEQYF. The CDR3, as DNA: TGTGCCAGCAGCGATTTGCGGAACTCCTACGAGCAGTACTTC.

In this sample, this clonotype turned up a few times. The DNA is left out, because the CDR3 cannot be placed on it with certainty; the CDR3 is given as TCRdb lists it. This chain joins TRBV27 and TRBJ1-1; the table's D call of TRBD1 was not tested on the DNA. The CDR3 sequence runs 16 residues, both termini included. CDR1 is MNHEY, CDR2 SMNVEV, per germline (reference sequence). CDR3 in amino acids: CASSLNFSGPGTEAFF.

Ten or more counts support this clonotype. The genes are TRBV28 and TRBJ1-2; TRBD1 might be the D (6 bases). Trimming pared 6 bases from V and 4 bases from J, leaving 18 bases between. The CDR3 loop spans 15 amino acids. Germline V gene lookup returns CDR1 MDHEN and CDR2 SYDVKM. CDR3 amino acids: CASSHRGQRTYGYTF. The CDR3 nucleotides are TGTGCCAGCAGCCATCGCGGACAGAGAACCTATGGCTACACCTTC.

The rearrangement joins TRBV28 to TRBJ1-1; D gene unclear. Germline V gene data show CDR1 as MDHEN and CDR2 as SYDVKM. CDR3 length equals 12 residues. V gave up 7 bases and J gave up 8 bases, with 14 bases separating them. The CDR3 loop reads CASTLEGREAFF. In DNA form, the CDR3 reads TGTGCCAGCACCCTTGAAGGGAGAGAAGCTTTCTTT.

This clonotype occurred many times. The chain recombines TRBV20-1 with TRBJ2-3; 7 bases align to TRBD1. This CDR3 is built from 15 residues. From germline, CDR1 is DFQATT and CDR2 SNEGSKA (reference sequence). With V trimmed by 6 bases and J by 2 bases, 11 bases remained unmatched. CDR3 DNA sequence: TGCAGTGCCCAAGATCGGACAGGCGTCACAGATACGCAGTATTTT. Protein sequence: CSAQDRTGVTDTQYF.